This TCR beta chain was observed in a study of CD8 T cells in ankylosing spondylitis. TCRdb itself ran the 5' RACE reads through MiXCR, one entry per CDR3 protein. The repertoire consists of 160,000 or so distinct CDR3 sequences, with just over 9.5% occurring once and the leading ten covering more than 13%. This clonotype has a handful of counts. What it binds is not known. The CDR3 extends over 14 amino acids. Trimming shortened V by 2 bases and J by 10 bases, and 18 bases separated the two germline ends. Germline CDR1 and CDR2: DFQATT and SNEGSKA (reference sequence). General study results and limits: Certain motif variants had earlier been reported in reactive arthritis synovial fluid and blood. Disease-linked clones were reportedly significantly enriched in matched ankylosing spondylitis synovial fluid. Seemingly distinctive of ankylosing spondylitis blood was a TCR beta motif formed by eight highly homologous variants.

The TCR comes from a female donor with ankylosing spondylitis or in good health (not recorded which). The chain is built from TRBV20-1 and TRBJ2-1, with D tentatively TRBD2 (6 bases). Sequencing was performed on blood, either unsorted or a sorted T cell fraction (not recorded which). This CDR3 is CSARLRDSSMEQFF. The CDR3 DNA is TGCAGTGCTAGACTAAGGGACTCGTCAATGGAGCAGTTCTTC.